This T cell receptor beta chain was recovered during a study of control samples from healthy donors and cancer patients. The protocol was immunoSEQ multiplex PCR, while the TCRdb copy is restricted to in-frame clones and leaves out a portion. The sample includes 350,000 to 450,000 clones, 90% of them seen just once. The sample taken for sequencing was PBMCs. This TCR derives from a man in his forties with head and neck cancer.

The CDR3, as DNA: TGTGCCTGGAGCATGGGTGACCAGTACTTC. It encodes CAWSMGDQYF. J is TRBJ2-5 and V is TRBV30, with D uncertain. The CDR3 has 10 residues. Germline CDR1 reads GTSNPN; CDR2 reads SVGIG (reference sequence). Trimming removed 3 bases at V and 10 bases at J, with 9 bases between.